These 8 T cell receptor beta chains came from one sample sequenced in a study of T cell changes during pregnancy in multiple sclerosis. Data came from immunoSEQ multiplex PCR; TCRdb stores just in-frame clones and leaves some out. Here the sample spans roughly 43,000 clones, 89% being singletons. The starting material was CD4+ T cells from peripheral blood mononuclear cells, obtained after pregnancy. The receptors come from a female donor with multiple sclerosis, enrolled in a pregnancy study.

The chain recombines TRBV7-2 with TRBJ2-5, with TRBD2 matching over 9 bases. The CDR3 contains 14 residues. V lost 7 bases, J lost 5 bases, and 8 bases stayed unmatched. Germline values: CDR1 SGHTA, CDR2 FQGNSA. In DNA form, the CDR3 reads TGTGCCAGCAAAATCCCTAGCGGGGTGGAGACCCAGTACTTC. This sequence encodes CASKIPSGVETQYF.

The CDR3 DNA sequence: TGTGCCAGCAGCTTGGACAGAGGCACAGATACGCAGTATTTT. The encoded protein is CASSLDRGTDTQYF. V and J are TRBV5-8 and TRBJ2-3; D is unresolved. With 0 bases removed from V and 1 base from J, the gap between germline ends came to 6 bases. The germline CDR1 and CDR2 sequences are SGHTS and YDEGEE. This CDR3 spans 14 amino acids.

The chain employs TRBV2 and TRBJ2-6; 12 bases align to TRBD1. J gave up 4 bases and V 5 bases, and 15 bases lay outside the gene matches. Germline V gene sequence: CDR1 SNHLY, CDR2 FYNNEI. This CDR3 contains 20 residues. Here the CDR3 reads CASSPLGLGQGAQGANVLTF. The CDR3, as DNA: TGTGCCAGCAGTCCCTTAGGATTGGGACAGGGGGCGCAAGGGGCCAACGTCCTGACTTTC. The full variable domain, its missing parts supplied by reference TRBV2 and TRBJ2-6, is EPEVTQTPSHQVTQMGQEVILRCVPISNHLYFYWYRQILGQKVEFLVSFYNNEISEKSEIFDDQFSVERPDGSNFTLKIRSTKLEDSAMYFCASSPLGLGQGAQGANVLTFGAGSRLTVL.

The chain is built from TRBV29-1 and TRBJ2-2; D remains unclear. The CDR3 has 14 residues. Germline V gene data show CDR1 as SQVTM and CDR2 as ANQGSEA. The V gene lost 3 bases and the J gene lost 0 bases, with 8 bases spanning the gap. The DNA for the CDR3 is TGCAGCGTTGAGGCAAATGCGAACACCGGGGAGCTGTTTTTT. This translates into CSVEANANTGELFF.

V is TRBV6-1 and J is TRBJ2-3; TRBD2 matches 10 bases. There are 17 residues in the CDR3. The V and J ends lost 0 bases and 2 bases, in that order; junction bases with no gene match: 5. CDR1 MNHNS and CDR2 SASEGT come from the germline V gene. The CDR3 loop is CASSEAASGGATDTQYF. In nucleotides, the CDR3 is TGTGCCAGCAGTGAAGCAGCTAGCGGGGGAGCCACAGATACGCAGTATTTT.

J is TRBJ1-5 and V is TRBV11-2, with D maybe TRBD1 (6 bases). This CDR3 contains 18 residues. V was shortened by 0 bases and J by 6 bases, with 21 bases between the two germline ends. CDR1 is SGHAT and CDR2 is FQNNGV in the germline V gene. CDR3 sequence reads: CASSLDDLDSSYVQPQHF. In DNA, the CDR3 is TGTGCCAGCAGCTTAGATGATTTGGACAGTAGCTATGTTCAGCCCCAGCATTTT. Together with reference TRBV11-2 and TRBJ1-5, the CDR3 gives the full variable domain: EAGVAQSPRYKIIEKRQSVAFWCNPISGHATLYWYQQILGQGPKLLIQFQNNGVVDDSQLPKDRFSAERLKGVDSTLKIQPAKLEDSAVYLCASSLDDLDSSYVQPQHFGDGTRLSIL.

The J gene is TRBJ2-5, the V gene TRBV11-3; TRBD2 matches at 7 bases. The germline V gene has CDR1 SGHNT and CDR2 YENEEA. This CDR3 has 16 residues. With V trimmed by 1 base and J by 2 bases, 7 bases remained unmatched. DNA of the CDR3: TGTGCCAGCAGCTTAGGGTCTAGCGGACGACAAGAGACCCAGTACTTC. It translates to CASSLGSSGRQETQYF.

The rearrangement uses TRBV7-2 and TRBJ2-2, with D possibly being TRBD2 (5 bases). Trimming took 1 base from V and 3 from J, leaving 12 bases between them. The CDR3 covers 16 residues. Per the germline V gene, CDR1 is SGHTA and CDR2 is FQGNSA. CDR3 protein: CASSLGPGSDTGELFF. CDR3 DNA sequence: TGTGCCAGCAGCTTAGGTCCGGGGTCGGACACCGGGGAGCTGTTTTTT.